These 16 T cell receptor beta chains were sequenced from one sample in a study of blood T cell repertoires in COVID-19. Profiling relied on immunoSEQ multiplex PCR, and the TCRdb table lists in-frame clones only, not all of them. The sample holds fewer than 700,000 clones; 85% to 90% are singletons and the top ten take less than 9.5%. Sequenced sample: peripheral blood. These receptors originate from a woman in her fifties or sixties with COVID-19, enrolled during active disease.

The rearrangement joins TRBV11-2 to TRBJ2-7, with D tentatively TRBD2 (7 bases). Germline V lookup: CDR1 SGHAT, CDR2 FQNNGV. V gave up 2 bases and J gave up 0 bases, with 11 bases separating them. The CDR3 consists of 15 residues. CDR3 region: CASSLRRGPSYEQYF. CDR3 coding DNA: TGTGCCAGCAGCTTACGGCGGGGGCCCTCCTACGAGCAGTACTTC.

A remark on this clone: Other DNA sequences in the sample encode the same CDR3. This chain links TRBV12-3 or TRBV12-4 with TRBJ1-2; tentative D call: TRBD1 (6 bases). V lost 5 bases and J 8 bases, leaving 12 bases between the germline ends. The CDR3 is made up of 12 amino acids. The CDR3 DNA is TGTGCCAGCAGTCTACAGGGAGAAGGCTACACCTTC. Its translation: CASSLQGEGYTF.

The chain recombines TRBV30 with TRBJ2-4; 8 bases align to TRBD1. In germline, CDR1 is GTSNPN, CDR2 SVGIG (reference sequence). The CDR3 is 18 residues long. J lost 7 bases, V lost 3 bases, and 20 bases had no gene match. CDR3 nucleotides: TGTGCCTGGAGCAACACAGGGGGGTCTCGGGCAACGCACAACATTCAGTACTTC. Amino acids: CAWSNTGGSRATHNIQYF.

This chain uses TRBV30 with TRBJ1-6; D perhaps matches TRBD1 (5 bases). CDR1 and CDR2 from the germline V gene are GTSNPN and SVGIG (reference sequence). The CDR3 consists of 14 residues. Trimming left V 3 bases short and J 8 bases short, with 14 bases between. The DNA for the CDR3 is TGTGCCTGGAGGGGGGGAAACAGTTATTCACCCCTCCACTTT. Translation gives CAWRGGNSYSPLHF.

This rearrangement joins TRBV19 to TRBJ1-6; TRBD1 agrees at 11 bases. J was trimmed by 6 bases and V by 6 bases; bases with no gene match: 4. Looked up from germline, CDR1 is LNHDA and CDR2 is SQIVND (reference sequence). The CDR3 consists of 15 residues. The CDR3 reads CASSIGQGANSPLHF. Here the CDR3 DNA reads TGTGCCAGTAGCATCGGACAGGGGGCTAATTCACCCCTCCACTTT.

A single count supports this clone. This chain uses TRBV12-3 or TRBV12-4 with TRBJ1-1; D may be TRBD1 (6 bases). Trimming stripped 7 bases from V and 6 bases from J, with 15 bases between. This CDR3 region has 13 residues. The CDR3 DNA reads as TGTGCCAGCATTCTTACAGGGCTGGCTGAAGCTTTCTTT. Amino acids: CASILTGLAEAFF.

This chain uses TRBV15 with TRBJ1-2; perhaps TRBD1 as D (6 bases). The CDR3 runs 16 residues. The germline CDR1 and CDR2 sequences are LNHNV and YYDKDF (reference sequence). The V and J ends lost 3 bases and 2 bases respectively, with 16 bases between them. CDR3 loop: CATSSKMGAGNYGYTF. CDR3 DNA sequence: TGTGCCACCAGCAGCAAAATGGGGGCCGGGAACTATGGCTACACCTTC.

The chain has TRBV14 and TRBJ1-1; 10 nucleotides line up with TRBD1. CDR1 and CDR2 from the germline V gene are SGHDN and FVKESK. Trimming cost V 2 bases and J 4 bases; bases outside gene matches: 7. The CDR3 runs 16 residues. CDR3: CASSQRQGAGGTEAFF. The CDR3 nucleotides are TGTGCCAGCAGCCAAAGACAGGGGGCTGGGGGCACTGAAGCTTTCTTT.

The chain carries TRBV13 and TRBJ1-2; D gene unclear. The germline V and J ends were trimmed by 0 bases and 8 bases, with 7 bases remaining between them. The germline V gene encodes CDR1 PRHDT and CDR2 FYEKMQ (reference sequence). The CDR3 length is 12 residues. This CDR3 is CASSLGTLGYTF. The CDR3 DNA reads TGTGCCAGCAGCTTAGGTACGCTAGGCTACACCTTC.

The rearrangement links TRBV29-1 to TRBJ2-6, with a possible D match to TRBD1 (5 bases). Germline V gene sequence: CDR1 SQVTM, CDR2 ANQGSEA. The CDR3 length is 13 residues. V lost 7 bases to trimming and J lost 0 bases, with 7 bases between them. This CDR3 reads CSAQGSGANVLTF. CDR3 DNA: TGCAGCGCTCAGGGCTCTGGGGCCAACGTCCTGACTTTC.

The rearrangement links TRBV19 to TRBJ1-1, with TRBD1 as a possible D gene (6 bases). Germline CDR1 and CDR2: LNHDA and SQIVND (reference sequence). V dropped 6 bases and J dropped 5 bases, with 16 bases sitting between them. This CDR3 region has 14 residues. The CDR3 coding sequence is TGTGCCAGTAGCGAAGTTGAGGGGGTGACTGAAGCTTTCTTT. Translating gives CASSEVEGVTEAFF.

This chain uses TRBV7-9 with TRBJ1-2; no firm D call. Germline V lookup: CDR1 SEHNR, CDR2 FQNEAQ (reference sequence). V lost 2 bases and J 0 bases, leaving 10 bases between the germline ends. The CDR3 is 15 residues long. CDR3 nucleotides: TGTGCCAGCAGCTTAAGCAGGAACTCTAACTATGGCTACACCTTC. As protein: CASSLSRNSNYGYTF.

The chain couples TRBV10-1 to TRBJ1-1; D may be TRBD1 (5 bases). Germline V gives CDR1 WNHNN, CDR2 SYGVQD (reference sequence). CDR3 length: 13 amino acids. V was trimmed by 6 bases and J by 4 bases, leaving 12 bases between them. The CDR3 bases are TGCGCCAGCAGCTTTGGGGGGGTCACTGAAGCTTTCTTT. Its protein is CASSFGGVTEAFF.

The rearrangement joins TRBV7-8 to TRBJ2-1, with 9 bases identical to TRBD1. Germline CDR1 and CDR2: SGHVS and FQNEAQ. CDR3 length equals 15 residues. V dropped 5 bases and J dropped 3; count of bases not matched to a gene: 5. CDR3 in amino acids: CASSLQGAYYNEQFF. The CDR3 DNA sequence: TGTGCCAGCAGCCTACAGGGGGCCTACTACAATGAGCAGTTCTTC.

This rearrangement joins TRBV4-2 to TRBJ2-4; 15 bases match TRBD2. The CDR3 has 21 residues. Germline V lookup: CDR1 LGHNA, CDR2 YNFKEQ. Losses at the gene ends were 4 bases for V and 2 bases for J; bases not matched to a gene: 15. The CDR3 sequence is CASSLLLGGLAGGPSKNIQYF. As DNA, the CDR3 is TGTGCCAGCAGCCTCCTCCTGGGGGGACTAGCGGGGGGCCCATCCAAAAACATTCAGTACTTC.

The chain carries TRBV2 and TRBJ2-1; 9 nucleotides line up with TRBD1. Germline loops: CDR1 SNHLY, CDR2 FYNNEI. The V gene end was trimmed by 8 bases and the J gene end by 6 bases; junction bases not matched to a gene: 8. This CDR3 comprises 14 residues. Here the CDR3 DNA reads TGTGCCAGCCACAGGGGGCCAGGGCCCAATGAGCAGTTCTTC. It encodes CASHRGPGPNEQFF.